A selection of T cell receptor beta chains follows, all from one sample in a study of T cells in Graves' hyperthyroidism and ophthalmopathy. MiXCR was run by TCRdb on the multiplex PCR reads, yielding one entry per CDR3 protein. The table has roughly 99,000 distinct CDR3 sequences, roughly 15% seen once. Material for sequencing was blood. These receptor sequences come from a woman in her forties or fifties with Graves' hyperthyroidism. CDR3s include the opening cysteine and the closing phenylalanine or tryptophan. Each record gives: J gene, V gene, CDR3 protein.

J gene: TRBJ2-1; V gene: TRBV11-3; CDR3 protein: CASSFGLAGAHNEQFF
J gene: TRBJ2-7; V gene: TRBV15; CDR3 protein: CATQAGALYEQYF
J gene: TRBJ2-6; V gene: TRBV12-3/TRBV12-4; CDR3 protein: CASSSPPVYSGANVLTF
J gene: TRBJ2-1; V gene: TRBV19; CDR3 protein: CASSMAAGNEQFF
J gene: TRBJ2-3; V gene: TRBV4-1; CDR3 protein: CASSQEGASRHTDTQYF
J gene: TRBJ1-2; V gene: TRBV29-1; CDR3 protein: CSVEYRGFGYTF
J gene: TRBJ1-5; V gene: TRBV6-1; CDR3 protein: CASSGQGGQPQHF
J gene: TRBJ1-2; V gene: TRBV6-1; CDR3 protein: CASSTGRENYGYTF
J gene: TRBJ2-2; V gene: TRBV4-1; CDR3 protein: CASSHEWDTGELFF
J gene: TRBJ1-1; V gene: TRBV25-1; CDR3 protein: CASSVGGRSEAFF
J gene: TRBJ2-3; V gene: TRBV7-9; CDR3 protein: CASSLARGFLTDTQYF
J gene: TRBJ1-6; V gene: TRBV4-1; CDR3 protein: CASSQGGGESPLHF
J gene: TRBJ2-1; V gene: TRBV20-1; CDR3 protein: CSARDPSGRGNEQFF
J gene: TRBJ2-6; V gene: TRBV3-1; CDR3 protein: CASSQGGANVLTF
J gene: TRBJ2-7; V gene: TRBV7-9; CDR3 protein: CASSRVLGGSSYEQYF
J gene: TRBJ2-2; V gene: TRBV4-2; CDR3 protein: CASSQVLGQGDTGELFF
J gene: TRBJ2-3; V gene: TRBV6-5; CDR3 protein: CASSYGTYTDTQYF
J gene: TRBJ1-2; V gene: TRBV6-1; CDR3 protein: CASSDRVNGYTF
J gene: TRBJ2-1; V gene: TRBV19; CDR3 protein: CASSIRQGSYNEQFF
J gene: TRBJ2-1; V gene: TRBV28; CDR3 protein: CASSLNEQFF
J gene: TRBJ2-1; V gene: TRBV4-1; CDR3 protein: CASSQVAGGLGNEQFF
J gene: TRBJ2-7; V gene: TRBV24-1; CDR3 protein: CATSGPGQGNEQYF
J gene: TRBJ2-1; V gene: TRBV20-1; CDR3 protein: CSAADGTSGGNEQFF
J gene: TRBJ2-2; V gene: TRBV2; CDR3 protein: CASIWQKNTGELFF
J gene: TRBJ2-1; V gene: TRBV3-1; CDR3 protein: CASSQDGNEQFF
J gene: TRBJ2-1; V gene: TRBV20-1; CDR3 protein: CSASPSGRVHEQFF
J gene: TRBJ2-1; V gene: TRBV13; CDR3 protein: CASSGGTGDVGQFF
J gene: TRBJ1-5; V gene: TRBV19; CDR3 protein: CASSWGQNQPQHF
J gene: TRBJ2-5; V gene: TRBV11-2; CDR3 protein: CASSLVYRPQETQYF
J gene: TRBJ2-2; V gene: TRBV20-1; CDR3 protein: CSARDPREGGSDTGELFF
J gene: TRBJ2-1; V gene: TRBV3-1; CDR3 protein: CASSQGTRSPNEQFF
J gene: TRBJ2-5; V gene: TRBV20-1; CDR3 protein: CSAREGSGKKTQYF
J gene: TRBJ2-3; V gene: TRBV7-2; CDR3 protein: CASSQGRQGPGDTQYF
J gene: TRBJ1-5; V gene: TRBV5-1; CDR3 protein: CASSLAGQGGQPQHF
J gene: TRBJ2-1; V gene: TRBV28; CDR3 protein: CASSLGGRAFGYNEQFF
J gene: TRBJ2-1; V gene: TRBV6-5; CDR3 protein: CASSYRTAYNEQFF
J gene: TRBJ2-2; V gene: TRBV5-1; CDR3 protein: CASKIGLAVTGELFF
J gene: TRBJ2-3; V gene: TRBV3-1; CDR3 protein: CASSPANRASGSVTDTQYF
J gene: TRBJ2-1; V gene: TRBV29-1; CDR3 protein: CSVTKLGNEQFF
J gene: TRBJ2-1; V gene: TRBV4-3; CDR3 protein: CASSQGGQGRGEQFF
J gene: TRBJ2-1; V gene: TRBV13; CDR3 protein: CASSLRVNEQFF
J gene: TRBJ2-5; V gene: TRBV7-2; CDR3 protein: CASSLDLGETQYF
J gene: TRBJ2-5; V gene: TRBV5-1; CDR3 protein: CASSLKEQETQYF
J gene: TRBJ1-5; V gene: TRBV27; CDR3 protein: CASSLQGTNQPQHF
J gene: TRBJ2-5; V gene: TRBV5-1; CDR3 protein: CASSLGGSGQETQYF
J gene: TRBJ2-3; V gene: TRBV6-5; CDR3 protein: CASSYKFRGTTDTQYF
J gene: TRBJ2-1; V gene: TRBV10-1; CDR3 protein: CASSESSTGTDEQFF
J gene: TRBJ1-1; V gene: TRBV3-1; CDR3 protein: CASSQDGSTEAFF
J gene: TRBJ1-2; V gene: TRBV7-9; CDR3 protein: CASSGTGTGVNYGYTF
J gene: TRBJ2-5; V gene: TRBV5-1; CDR3 protein: CASSLWGTAGETQYF
J gene: TRBJ2-3; V gene: TRBV7-9; CDR3 protein: CASSVTGVGTDTQYF
J gene: TRBJ1-5; V gene: TRBV12-3/TRBV12-4; CDR3 protein: CASRPGSDAGGNQPQHF
J gene: TRBJ1-5; V gene: TRBV7-8; CDR3 protein: CASSFGPMGSNQPQHF
J gene: TRBJ2-1; V gene: TRBV2; CDR3 protein: CVSSTPGLAGGYEQFF
J gene: TRBJ2-7; V gene: TRBV20-1; CDR3 protein: CSARGDSGNYEQYF